A selection of T cell receptor beta chains follows, all from one sample in a study of response to subunit inactivated influenza vaccine. TCRdb fed the RT-PCR reads into MiXCR, producing one record per CDR3 protein. The sample records 530,000 or so distinct CDR3 sequences, roughly 27% being singletons. The source material was CD4+ T cells sorted from PBMCs, sampled roughly 5 days after vaccination. The receptors derive from a man aged 50 to 60 who received an inactivated influenza vaccine. The conserved cysteine and the conserved F or W are not part of the CDR3 here. Each record gives: V gene, CDR3 protein.

v_call: TRBV28
cdr3_aa: AIGGRETQY

v_call: TRBV5-8
cdr3_aa: ASSPGTSGHTDTQY

v_call: TRBV7-2
cdr3_aa: ASSQQGQGTGELF

v_call: TRBV20-1
cdr3_aa: SAQARGNQPQH

v_call: TRBV11-3
cdr3_aa: ASSLRTSGRSTDTQY

v_call: TRBV20-1
cdr3_aa: SAEHPLGGDYNEQF

v_call: TRBV5-6
cdr3_aa: ASSLEGFGETQY

v_call: TRBV5-8
cdr3_aa: ASSRAGVGYKTQY

v_call: TRBV28
cdr3_aa: ASSYGTSGAVYEQY

v_call: TRBV20-1
cdr3_aa: SARDFFKNTEAF

v_call: TRBV4-1
cdr3_aa: ASSHGQGREQY

v_call: TRBV29-1
cdr3_aa: STRETNTGELF

v_call: TRBV12-3/TRBV12-4
cdr3_aa: ASSAWGKQSSYEQY

v_call: TRBV5-1
cdr3_aa: ASSLDGGARTEAF

v_call: TRBV7-2
cdr3_aa: ASSKGQFGETQY

v_call: TRBV29-1
cdr3_aa: SVDDRGRVSDTQY

v_call: TRBV20-1
cdr3_aa: SAIPRLEQNEQF

v_call: TRBV6-2/TRBV6-3
cdr3_aa: ASSPTAAGGKLF

v_call: TRBV2
cdr3_aa: AGARDPPNTGELF

v_call: TRBV4-3
cdr3_aa: ASSLEGDQVSPLH

v_call: TRBV29-1
cdr3_aa: SGGHATGEQY

v_call: TRBV5-1
cdr3_aa: ASSFVDFRTDTQY

v_call: TRBV10-3
cdr3_aa: TISGGLDTYEQY

v_call: TRBV29-1
cdr3_aa: SVVRERDEKLF

v_call: TRBV7-2
cdr3_aa: ASSPRTSGSYKETQY

v_call: TRBV28
cdr3_aa: ASSLKFGGTLGEQY

v_call: TRBV7-6
cdr3_aa: ASSLWRETQY

v_call: TRBV20-1
cdr3_aa: SARALLADPQETQY

v_call: TRBV7-9
cdr3_aa: ASSLQDEKLF